This T cell receptor beta chain stems from a study of T-cell reconstitution after alpha-beta-depleted transplantation in children. This clonotype was seen repeatedly, ten times or more. Per the germline V gene, CDR1 is LGHDT and CDR2 is YNNKEL (reference sequence). V was pared by 0 bases and J by 5 bases, with 9 bases of the junction left unmatched. This CDR3 region has 16 residues. As it was prepared, the TCRbeta library received unique molecular identifiers. MiXCR was run by TCRdb on the PCR reads, yielding one entry per CDR3 protein. Of about 170,000 distinct CDR3 sequences listed, roughly 11% were seen once; the top ten hold over 10%.

This clonotype was obtained from a boy aged 2 to 9 with acute myeloid leukemia, due to receive a stem cell transplant. The sample consisted of PBMCs, taken before TCRalphabeta/CD19-depleted stem cell transplant. The V and J genes are TRBV3-1 and TRBJ1-1; 7 nucleotides line up with TRBD1. CDR3 bases: TGTGCCAGCAGCCAAGACCAGGGGGACCAGACGACTGAAGCTTTCTTT. Translated: CASSQDQGDQTTEAFF.